Detailed here is one TCR beta chain. Repertoires were generated with immunoSEQ multiplex PCR, while TCRdb's copy carries only in-frame clones and drops some. The sample has tens of thousands of clones; around 87% are singletons. The V segment lost 4 bases and the J segment 3 bases; nucleotides outside the gene matches: 10. The CDR3 length is 18 residues. Germline V gene data show CDR1 as MGHRA and CDR2 as YSYEKL. The sample comes from a study of PD-L1 blockade in urothelial cancer. At the level of the study: Blood analysis occurred 3 weeks (second dose) and 6 weeks after treatment start. A median blood sample held roughly 150,000 T cells and approximately 80,000 unique TCRs.

The specimen was PBMCs, collected around atezolizumab (anti-PD-L1) treatment. The chain couples TRBV4-1 to TRBJ2-3; TRBD2 matches 13 bases. The sequence was collected from a woman between 55 and 75 years old with urothelial cancer. The CDR3 region is CASSLQLAGGPRTDTQYF. In nucleotides, the CDR3 is TGCGCCAGCAGCCTACAACTAGCGGGAGGGCCCCGGACAGATACGCAGTATTTT.